The 12 T cell receptor beta chains below come from one sample, sequenced in a study of T cells in localized non-small cell lung cancer. Only in-frame clones appear in the TCRdb table, and some are missing; sequencing was by immunoSEQ multiplex PCR. The profile shows some 25,000 clones, approximately 90% of them singletons. This specimen was peripheral blood, taken before any cancer treatment. These receptors were obtained from a woman between 40 and 69 years old with stage I lung adenocarcinoma.

This chain links TRBV10-3 with TRBJ1-1; 9 bases are a match to TRBD1. The CDR3 totals 13 residues. Losses at the gene ends were 10 bases for V and 5 bases for J; bases not matched to a gene: 8. Germline V gene data show CDR1 as ENHRY and CDR2 as SYGVKD. CDR3 residues: CATGGQGGTEAFF. DNA of the CDR3: TGTGCCACCGGGGGACAGGGTGGTACTGAAGCTTTCTTT.

The rearrangement joins TRBV28 to TRBJ1-5, with no clear D. This CDR3 is 14 amino acids long. Germline lookup yields CDR1 MDHEN and CDR2 SYDVKM. V lost 7 bases and J 1 base, leaving 11 bases between the germline ends. The CDR3 protein is CASKDPGSNQPQHF. The DNA for the CDR3 is TGTGCCAGCAAGGACCCTGGGAGCAATCAGCCCCAGCATTTT.

The chain links TRBV28 to TRBJ1-2, with TRBD1 as a possible D gene (6 bases). The CDR3 is made up of 12 amino acids. CDR1 is MDHEN, CDR2 SYDVKM, per germline. The V and J ends lost 3 bases and 9 bases respectively, with 11 bases between them. CDR3 residues: CASSLGGVSYTF. The DNA of the CDR3 is TGTGCCAGCAGTTTGGGGGGCGTCAGCTACACCTTC.

The rearrangement uses TRBV7-9 and TRBJ2-5; 7 bases are a match to TRBD2. V dropped 5 bases and J dropped 5; count of bases not matched to a gene: 8. Germline V gene sequence: CDR1 SEHNR, CDR2 FQNEAQ (reference sequence). This CDR3 spans 14 amino acids. The DNA of the CDR3 is TGTGCCAGCAGCCTGACTAGCCGCCGGGAGACCCAGTACTTC. Amino acid sequence: CASSLTSRRETQYF.

J is TRBJ1-5 and V is TRBV6-1; D is undetermined. This CDR3 is built from 14 residues. V shed 2 bases and J shed 3 bases, with 8 bases lying between them. Germline V gene lookup returns CDR1 MNHNS and CDR2 SASEGT. DNA for the CDR3: TGTGCCAGCAGTGAACGGTATCCCAATCAGCCCCAGCATTTT. Amino acids: CASSERYPNQPQHF.

This chain links TRBV28 with TRBJ2-4; 10 bases fit TRBD1. The V gene end was trimmed by 3 bases and the J gene end by 5 bases; junction bases not matched to a gene: 7. CDR1 and CDR2 from the germline V gene are MDHEN and SYDVKM. CDR3 length equals 16 residues. The CDR3 is CASSLSNGQGENIQYF. CDR3 bases: TGTGCCAGCAGTTTGTCCAATGGACAGGGGGAAAACATTCAGTACTTC. Together with reference TRBV28 and TRBJ2-4, the CDR3 gives the full variable domain: DVKVTQSSRYLVKRTGEKVFLECVQDMDHENMFWYRQDPGLGLRLIYFSYDVKMKEKGDIPEGYSVSREKKERFSLILESASTNQTSMYLCASSLSNGQGENIQYFGAGTRLSVL.

V usage is TRBV27 and J usage is TRBJ1-1; TRBD1 is a possible D gene (5 bases). This CDR3 is 16 amino acids long. The germline V gene encodes CDR1 MNHEY and CDR2 SMNVEV (reference sequence). Trimming took 5 bases from V and 0 from J, leaving 16 bases between them. The CDR3 DNA follows: TGTGCCAGCAGTCGCTGGACAAGGGCTATGAACACTGAAGCTTTCTTT. Protein product: CASSRWTRAMNTEAFF.

This clone occurred once. The J gene is TRBJ2-3, the V gene TRBV11-2, with a weak D call TRBD2 (6 bases). The CDR3 has 15 amino acids. Germline loops: CDR1 SGHAT, CDR2 FQNNGV. Trimming took off 4 bases at V and 4 bases at J, with 15 bases between the two ends. The chain's CDR3 is CASSSWGETADTQYF. CDR3 bases: TGTGCCAGCAGCTCGTGGGGGGAGACGGCAGATACGCAGTATTTT.

The chain links TRBV15 to TRBJ1-5; 11 bases are a match to TRBD1. The CDR3 has 14 residues. The V and J ends lost 8 bases and 7 bases, in that order; junction bases with no gene match: 7. Germline V lookup: CDR1 LNHNV, CDR2 YYDKDF (reference sequence). The CDR3 region has the DNA TGTGCCACCCGTCCGGGACAGGGGGTCCAGCCCCAGCATTTT. It codes for CATRPGQGVQPQHF.

The chain combines TRBV4-1 with TRBJ2-1; either TRBD1 or TRBD2 may fit D (5 bases each). The CDR3 loop spans 12 amino acids. In germline, CDR1 is MGHRA, CDR2 YSYEKL. The ends were cut back, 2 bases at V and 15 bases at J, with 14 bases in the middle. CDR3 residues: CASSQWGIDPFF. In nucleotides, the CDR3 is TGCGCCAGCAGCCAATGGGGGATAGATCCGTTCTTC.

This clone appeared once. This rearrangement joins TRBV29-1 to TRBJ2-7; 9 bases fit TRBD2. Trimming took 2 bases from V and 0 from J; bases not matched to a gene: 5. Germline assignment: CDR1 SQVTM and CDR2 ANQGSEA. This CDR3 is 15 amino acids long. Written as DNA, the CDR3 is TGCAGCGTTGAACATCTAGCGGGAATCTCCTACGAGCAGTACTTC. Protein product: CSVEHLAGISYEQYF.

The chain employs TRBV7-9 and TRBJ2-3, with a weak D call TRBD1 (5 bases). This CDR3 region has 14 residues. V lost 4 bases to trimming and J lost 4 bases, with 12 bases between them. Germline assignment: CDR1 SEHNR and CDR2 FQNEAQ (reference sequence). The CDR3: CASSSPSRADTQYF. CDR3 bases: TGTGCCAGCAGCTCTCCCTCCAGGGCAGATACGCAGTATTTT.